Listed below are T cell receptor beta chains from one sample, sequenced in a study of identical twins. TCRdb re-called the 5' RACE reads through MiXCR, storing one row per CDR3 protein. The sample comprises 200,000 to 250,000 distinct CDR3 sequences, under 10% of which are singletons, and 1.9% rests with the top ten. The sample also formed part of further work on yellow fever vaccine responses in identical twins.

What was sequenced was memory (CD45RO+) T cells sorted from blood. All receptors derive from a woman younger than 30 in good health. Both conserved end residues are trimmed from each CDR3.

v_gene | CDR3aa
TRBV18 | ASSPLIQETQY
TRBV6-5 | ASTQGDSPLH
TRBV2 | ASVTMSNEKLF
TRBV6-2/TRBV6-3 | ASSSPSTTAKAEQF
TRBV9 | ASSVWDSRGETQY
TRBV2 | ASSVRGANYGYT
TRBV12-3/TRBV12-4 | ASKTGGSTGELF
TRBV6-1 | ASKSRQSSYNSPLH
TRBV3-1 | ASTMTTSVLTNEQF
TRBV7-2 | ASSLATGYEKLF
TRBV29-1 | SVGTSGGAVTDTQY